The following is a T cell receptor beta chain sequence with its context. This sample was included in a study of T cell responses to AZD1222 COVID-19 vaccine. CDR3 length: 11 amino acids. Per the germline V gene, CDR1 is SGHTA and CDR2 is FQGNSA. The V gene lost 2 bases and the J gene lost 2 bases, with 1 base spanning the gap. Measured with immunoSEQ multiplex PCR; TCRdb has only the in-frame clones, and not every one. Of 250,000 to 300,000 clones listed, 94% are singletons. This clonotype was obtained from an adult who received the AZD1222 COVID-19 vaccine. The gene calls are TRBV7-2 and TRBJ2-7; D gene unclear. Sample: peripheral blood, taken 28 days after the second AZD1222 dose. The CDR3 DNA sequence: TGTGCCAGCAGCTTAACCTACGAGCAGTACTTC. Residues: CASSLTYEQYF. Full variable domain (missing parts from reference TRBV7-2 and TRBJ2-7): GAGVSQSPSNKVTEKGKDVELRCDPISGHTALYWYRQSLGQGLEFLIYFQGNSAPDKSGLPSDRFSAERTGGSVSTLTIQRTQQEDSAVYLCASSLTYEQYFGPGTRLTVT.